This TCR beta chain comes out of a study of Tregs in tolerant kidney transplant recipients. Across the whole study: The nonmyeloablative bone marrow transplants came from related graft donors, with transient mixed chimerism. Study results and caveats: The most relevant donor-specific Treg TCRbeta repertoire apparently came from expansion with activated donor B cells.

Repertoires were generated with immunoSEQ multiplex PCR, while TCRdb's copy carries only in-frame clones and drops some. The sample carries about 15,000 clones, around 50% recorded once. Worth noting for this clone: The antigen remains undetermined.

CFSE-labeled recipient PBMCs were cultured six to seven days with irradiated graft donor PBMCs, then FACS-sorted. The material sequenced was CD4+ T cells from blood cultured with allogeneic cells, taken before the transplant. This clonotype originated in a human patient who received a combined kidney and bone marrow transplant.

The DNA of the CDR3 is TGTGCCACCAGCAGAGCCAGGGGGCGACCCTCGGATCAGCCCCAGCATTTT. Translated: CATSRARGRPSDQPQHF. This chain joins TRBV15 and TRBJ1-5; 8 bases match TRBD1. V was clipped by 1 base and J by 5 bases; unmatched bases: 10. The CDR3 is 17 residues long. Germline-derived CDR1 and CDR2 are LNHNV and YYDKDF (reference sequence).